These 24 T cell receptor beta chains originate from one sample sequenced in a study of identical twins. MiXCR, run by TCRdb on the 5' RACE reads, gives a single entry per CDR3 protein. Seen here are a few hundred thousand distinct CDR3 sequences, 6% to 7% observed once, and the top ten hold more than 14%. These data also formed part of another study, on T cells expressing NK-cell markers.

The sequenced sample consisted of CD8+ T cells sorted from blood. All receptors derive from a young woman in good health.

In this sample, this clonotype turned up a few times. The chain joins TRBV7-8 to TRBJ2-1; 8 bases are a match to TRBD2. The CDR3 spans 16 residues. V trimming: 1 base; J trimming: 12 bases; junction bases outside the gene matches: 14. Germline-derived CDR1 and CDR2 are SGHVS and FQNEAQ. The CDR3 protein is CASSLGKRENPPRQFF. The CDR3 DNA follows: TGTGCCAGCAGCTTAGGGAAGCGGGAGAACCCCCCGCGGCAGTTCTTC.

This clonotype occurred many times. The chain has TRBV20-1 and TRBJ2-1; TRBD2 agrees at 8 bases. The V and J ends lost 0 bases and 2 bases, in that order; junction bases with no gene match: 6. The CDR3 sequence is 16 residues long. Per germline, CDR1 DFQATT and CDR2 SNEGSKA (reference sequence). CDR3 DNA: TGCAGTGCTAGAGATCTGGCGCGGGGGGCCTACAATGAGCAGTTCTTC. Translated: CSARDLARGAYNEQFF.

This clonotype was detected many times. This chain connects TRBV3-1 to TRBJ1-1; 7 nucleotides line up with TRBD1. In germline, CDR1 is LGHDT, CDR2 YNNKEL (reference sequence). Trimming took 2 bases from V and 0 from J; bases not matched to a gene: 3. The CDR3 covers 15 residues. The CDR3 sequence: CASSQNRGMNTEAFF. CDR3 bases: TGTGCCAGCAGCCAAAACAGGGGTATGAACACTGAAGCTTTCTTT.

Only a few counts were recorded for this clonotype. V gene TRBV27 combines with J gene TRBJ1-2, with 8 bases lining up with TRBD1. CDR3 length equals 14 residues. CDR1 is MNHEY and CDR2 is SMNVEV in the germline V gene (reference sequence). Germline trimming cut 4 bases from V and 3 bases from J; bases unmatched to any gene: 4. CDR3 protein: CASSSLTGDYGYTF. The CDR3 DNA follows: TGTGCCAGCAGTTCATTGACAGGGGACTATGGCTACACCTTC.

With regard to this clonotype: An end of the junction differs from the germline gene, which may be a read error. The rearrangement joins TRBV9 to TRBJ2-1; D gene unclear. The CDR3 sequence is 12 residues long. Per the germline V gene, CDR1 is SGDLS and CDR2 is YYNGEE. The CDR3 is CASSVMGNVQFF. CDR3 in DNA: TGTGCCAGCAGCGTAATGGGAAATGTGCAGTTCTTC.

Details on this clonotype: One junction end disagrees with the germline gene, perhaps due to a read error. V and J are TRBV7-7 and TRBJ2-1; 8 bases line up with TRBD2. CDR3 length: 13 amino acids. In germline, CDR1 is SSHAT, CDR2 FNYEAQ (reference sequence). The CDR3 is CASSLTGGTEQFF. The DNA for the CDR3 is TGTGCTAGCAGCTTAACGGGGGGGACTGAGCAGTTCTTC. Using reference TRBV7-7 and TRBJ2-1 for the parts outside the CDR3, the full variable domain is GAGVSQSPRYKVTKRGQDVTLRCDPISSHATLYWYQQALGQGPEFLTYFNYEAQPDKSGLPSDRFSAERPEGSISTLTIQRTEQRDSAMYRCASSLTGGTEQFFGPGTRLTVL.

This clonotype has at least ten counts. The chain joins TRBV27 to TRBJ1-2, with 7 nucleotides matching TRBD1. CDR3 length: 15 residues. The V gene end was trimmed by 5 bases and the J gene end by 8 bases; junction bases not matched to a gene: 14. Germline CDR1 and CDR2: MNHEY and SMNVEV (reference sequence). CDR3 sequence (DNA): TGTGCCAGCAGTCGGGACAGCAGGGTCCTTGAGGGCTACACCTTC. As protein: CASSRDSRVLEGYTF.

Many counts were recorded for this clonotype. The V and J genes are TRBV12-3 or TRBV12-4 and TRBJ2-5; D might be TRBD1 (6 bases). V was trimmed by 6 bases and J by 5 bases, leaving 13 bases between them. This CDR3 spans 13 amino acids. The CDR3 is CASSSQGTETQYF. The CDR3, as DNA: TGTGCCAGCAGCTCTCAGGGGACGGAGACCCAGTACTTC.

This clonotype came up a few times. J is TRBJ2-6 and V is TRBV21-1; TRBD1 is taken as the D call from the table, unchecked against the DNA. TRBV21-1 has pseudogene status. The CDR3 is 18 amino acids. The CDR3 coding sequence is TGTGCCAGCAGTCCCGACTGGGCGAAGTCTTCTGGGGCCAACGTCCTGACTTTC. This sequence encodes CASSPDWAKSSGANVLTF.

This clonotype was detected many times. The chain employs TRBV20-1 and TRBJ2-1; 8 positions match TRBD2. V lost 6 bases, J lost 3 bases, and 7 bases stayed unmatched. Per the germline V gene, CDR1 is DFQATT and CDR2 is SNEGSKA (reference sequence). The CDR3 has 14 amino acids. DNA for the CDR3: TGCAGTGCAAAGCGGGAGAGAGTCTACAATGAGCAGTTCTTC. Translation gives CSAKRERVYNEQFF.

V gene TRBV20-1 combines with J gene TRBJ2-7; D unclear. The germline gives CDR1 DFQATT, CDR2 SNEGSKA (reference sequence). The CDR3 loop spans 14 amino acids. Trimming stripped 4 bases from V and 4 bases from J, with 17 bases between. CDR3 loop: CSAISPGVLYEQYF. CDR3 nucleotides: TGCAGTGCTATTAGTCCAGGAGTTTTATACGAGCAGTACTTC.

This clonotype was counted at least ten times. The gene calls are TRBV5-1 and TRBJ1-1, with no clear D. The germline V gene encodes CDR1 SGHRS and CDR2 YFSETQ. V was clipped by 0 bases and J by 5 bases, with 5 bases between them. This CDR3 is 12 amino acids long. The CDR3 loop is CASSLEGTEAFF. CDR3 sequence (DNA): TGCGCCAGCAGCTTGGAGGGAACTGAAGCTTTCTTT.

This clonotype was found a few times. The chain recombines TRBV25-1 with TRBJ2-7; the D gene is possibly TRBD1 (6 bases). CDR1 and CDR2 (germline): MGHDK, SYGVNS. The CDR3 is 11 residues long. The CDR3 nucleotides read TGTGCGGCTCAGGGGTTCGACGAGCAGTACTTC. Protein: CAAQGFDEQYF.

This clonotype was counted many times. The V and J genes are TRBV7-2 and TRBJ1-1; no clear D. The CDR3 sequence is 13 residues long. Trimming left V 2 bases short and J 7 bases short, with 11 bases between. CDR1 and CDR2 from the germline V gene are SGHTA and FQGNSA. As DNA, the CDR3 is TGTGCCAGCAGCTTACTCAGGTCCCGTGAAGCTTTCTTT. This encodes CASSLLRSREAFF.

J is TRBJ2-2 and V is TRBV11-3; 10 nucleotides match TRBD2. Trimming at V came to 8 bases and at J to 5 bases, leaving 5 bases not matched to a gene. CDR1 SGHNT and CDR2 YENEEA come from the germline V gene. There are 14 residues in the CDR3. The CDR3 is CASSQRGGTGELFF. The CDR3 coding sequence is TGTGCCAGCTCTCAGCGGGGGGGGACCGGGGAGCTGTTTTTT.

This clonotype showed up just a few times. The chain is built from TRBV27 and TRBJ2-2; 7 bases agree with TRBD2. V lost 8 bases and J lost 5; bases outside the gene matches: 8. This CDR3 is 14 amino acids long. Per germline, CDR1 MNHEY and CDR2 SMNVEV (reference sequence). CDR3: CASRWGAGTGELFF. The CDR3 nucleotides are TGTGCCAGCCGCTGGGGAGCGGGAACCGGGGAGCTGTTTTTT.

This clonotype was recorded at least ten times. The rearrangement links TRBV12-3 or TRBV12-4 to TRBJ2-7, with D unclear. Trimming pared 6 bases from V and 4 bases from J, leaving 10 bases between. The CDR3 covers 12 residues. CDR3 nucleotides: TGTGCCAGCAGCCTTCAGTCATACGAGCAGTACTTC. Its translation: CASSLQSYEQYF.

This clonotype was seen more than once but under ten times. The CDR3 DNA sequence: TGTGCCAGCAGCGGAAAAGGACTAGCGGGGGCCTACAATGAGCAGTTCTTC. Its translation: CASSGKGLAGAYNEQFF. The V call is TRBV9, the J call TRBJ2-1; 13 bases agree with TRBD2. After removal of 3 bases from V and 2 bases from J, the junction contained 5 bases not matched to a gene. The CDR3 is 17 amino acids. CDR1 is SGDLS and CDR2 is YYNGEE in the germline V gene.

This clonotype showed up just a few times. The chain couples TRBV18 to TRBJ1-6; D is perhaps TRBD1 (5 bases). The CDR3 is made up of 16 amino acids. Per germline, CDR1 KGHSH and CDR2 LQKENI. V was clipped by 6 bases and J by 12 bases, with 24 bases between them. The CDR3 reads CASSRESGTPREPLHF. Here the CDR3 DNA reads TGTGCCAGCTCCCGAGAATCCGGGACTCCGAGGGAACCCCTCCACTTT.

This clonotype turned up a few times. The chain employs TRBV19 and TRBJ2-1; a weak D match, TRBD2 (7 bases). Germline CDR1 reads LNHDA; CDR2 reads SQIVND (reference sequence). V lost 10 bases, J lost 2 bases, and 15 bases lay in between. The CDR3 length is 14 residues. The CDR3 region has the DNA TGTGCCACCTCAAGGGGGGGGGCCTACAATGAGCAGTTCTTC. Its translation: CATSRGGAYNEQFF.

At least ten counts were recorded for this clonotype. V gene TRBV29-1 combines with J gene TRBJ2-5; D perhaps matches TRBD1 (6 bases). The germline V gene has CDR1 SQVTM and CDR2 ANQGSEA. The V end lost 7 bases, the J end lost 0 bases, and 15 bases lay between the germline ends. This CDR3 comprises 14 residues. As DNA, the CDR3 is TGCAGCGCCCCCGACAGGTTTAACCAAGAGACCCAGTACTTC. It translates to CSAPDRFNQETQYF.

This clonotype occurred many times. V is TRBV27 and J is TRBJ1-4, with D perhaps matching TRBD1 (5 bases). The CDR3 is made up of 13 amino acids. Germline CDR1 and CDR2: MNHEY and SMNVEV (reference sequence). V was pared by 6 bases and J by 4 bases, with 9 bases between. The CDR3: CASRDSYNEKLFF. CDR3 in DNA: TGTGCCAGCAGAGACAGCTATAATGAAAAACTGTTTTTT.

This clonotype showed up many times. The CDR3 loop reads CSARGPSGTSGLYEQYF. The CDR3 region has the DNA TGCAGTGCTAGAGGGCCATCCGGGACTAGCGGACTCTACGAGCAGTACTTC. The rearrangement uses TRBV20-1 and TRBJ2-7; the match to TRBD2 covers 11 bases. V shed 1 base and J 3 bases; nucleotides not matched to a gene: 11. Germline V gene sequence: CDR1 DFQATT, CDR2 SNEGSKA (reference sequence). The CDR3 is 17 amino acids.

This clonotype has a handful of counts. V usage is TRBV30 and J usage is TRBJ2-1; weak D call: TRBD2 (6 bases). The V end lost 8 bases, the J end lost 4 bases, and 15 bases lay between the germline ends. CDR1 is GTSNPN and CDR2 is SVGIG in the germline V gene (reference sequence). The CDR3 has 13 residues. The CDR3 DNA is TGTGCCCGCCGGGACTCCGCTTACAATGAGCAGTTCTTC. Residues: CARRDSAYNEQFF. Filled out from reference TRBV30 and TRBJ2-1, the complete variable domain reads SQTIHQWPATLVQPVGSPLSLECTVEGTSNPNLYWYRQAAGRGLQLLFYSVGIGQISSEVPQNLSASRPQDRQFILSSKKLLLSDSGFYLCARRDSAYNEQFFGPGTRLTVL.